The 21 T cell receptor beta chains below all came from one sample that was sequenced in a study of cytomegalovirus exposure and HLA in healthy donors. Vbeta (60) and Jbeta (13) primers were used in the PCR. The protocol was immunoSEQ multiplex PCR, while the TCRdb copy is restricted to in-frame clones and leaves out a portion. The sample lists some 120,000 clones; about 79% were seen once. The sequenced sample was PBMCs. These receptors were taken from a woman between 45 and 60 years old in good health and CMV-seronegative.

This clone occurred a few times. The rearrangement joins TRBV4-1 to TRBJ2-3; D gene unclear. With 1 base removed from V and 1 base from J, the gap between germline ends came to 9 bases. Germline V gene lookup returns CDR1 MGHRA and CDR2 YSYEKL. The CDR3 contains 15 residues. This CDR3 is CASSQAPGGTDTQYF. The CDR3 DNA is TGCGCCAGCAGCCAAGCCCCCGGAGGCACAGATACGCAGTATTTT.

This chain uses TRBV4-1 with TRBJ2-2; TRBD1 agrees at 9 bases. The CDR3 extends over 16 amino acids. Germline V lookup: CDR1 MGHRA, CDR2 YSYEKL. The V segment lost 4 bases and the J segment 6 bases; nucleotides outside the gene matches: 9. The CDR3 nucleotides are TGCGCCAGCAGCCGACCGGGACAGGGCATCCCCGGGGAGCTGTTTTTT. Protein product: CASSRPGQGIPGELFF.

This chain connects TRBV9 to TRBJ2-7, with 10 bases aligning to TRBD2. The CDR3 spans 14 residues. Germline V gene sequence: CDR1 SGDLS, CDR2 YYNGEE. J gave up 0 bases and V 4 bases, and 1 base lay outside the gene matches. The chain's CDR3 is CASSWTSGSYEQYF. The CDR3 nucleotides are TGTGCCAGCAGCTGGACTAGCGGCTCCTACGAGCAGTACTTC.

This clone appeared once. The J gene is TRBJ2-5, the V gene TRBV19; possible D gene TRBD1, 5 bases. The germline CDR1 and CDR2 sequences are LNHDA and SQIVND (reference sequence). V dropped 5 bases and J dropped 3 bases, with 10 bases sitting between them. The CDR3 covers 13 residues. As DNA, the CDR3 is TGTGCCAGTAGTCCCTGGACAAAAGAGACCCAGTACTTC. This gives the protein CASSPWTKETQYF.

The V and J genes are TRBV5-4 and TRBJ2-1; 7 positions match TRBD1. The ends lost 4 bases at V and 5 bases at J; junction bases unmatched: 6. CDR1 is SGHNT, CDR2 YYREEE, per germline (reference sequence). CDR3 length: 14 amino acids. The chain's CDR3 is CASSREQGNNEQFF. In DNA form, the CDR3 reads TGTGCCAGCAGCCGGGAACAGGGGAACAATGAGCAGTTCTTC.

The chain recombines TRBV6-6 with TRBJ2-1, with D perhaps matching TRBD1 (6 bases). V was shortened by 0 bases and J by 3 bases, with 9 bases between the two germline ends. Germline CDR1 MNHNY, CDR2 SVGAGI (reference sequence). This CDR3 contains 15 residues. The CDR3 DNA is TGTGCCAGCAGTTACTCGATGGACAGCTACAATGAGCAGTTCTTC. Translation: CASSYSMDSYNEQFF.

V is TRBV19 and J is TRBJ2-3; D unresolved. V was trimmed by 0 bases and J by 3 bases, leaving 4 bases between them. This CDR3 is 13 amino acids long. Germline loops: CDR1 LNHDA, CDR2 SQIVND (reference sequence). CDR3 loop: CASSIDRTDTQYF. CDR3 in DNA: TGTGCCAGTAGTATAGATCGTACAGATACGCAGTATTTT.

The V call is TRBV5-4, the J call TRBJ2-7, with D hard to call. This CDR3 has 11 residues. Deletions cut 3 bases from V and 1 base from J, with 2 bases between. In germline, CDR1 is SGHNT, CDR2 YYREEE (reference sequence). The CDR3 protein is CASSSSYEQYF. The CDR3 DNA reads TGTGCCAGCAGCTCGTCCTACGAGCAGTACTTC.

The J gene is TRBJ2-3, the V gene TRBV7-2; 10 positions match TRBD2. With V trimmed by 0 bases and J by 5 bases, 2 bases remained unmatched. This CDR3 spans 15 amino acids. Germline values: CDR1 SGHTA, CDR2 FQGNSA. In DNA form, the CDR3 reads TGTGCCAGCAGCTTAGCCCTAGCGGGAGTAGATACGCAGTATTTT. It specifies CASSLALAGVDTQYF.

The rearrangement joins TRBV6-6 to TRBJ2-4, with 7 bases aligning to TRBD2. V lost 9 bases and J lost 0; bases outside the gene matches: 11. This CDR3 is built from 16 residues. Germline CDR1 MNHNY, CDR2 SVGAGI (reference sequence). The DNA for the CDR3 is TGTGCCAGTGTTCGGACTAGAGTACTAGCCAAAAACATTCAGTACTTC. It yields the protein CASVRTRVLAKNIQYF.

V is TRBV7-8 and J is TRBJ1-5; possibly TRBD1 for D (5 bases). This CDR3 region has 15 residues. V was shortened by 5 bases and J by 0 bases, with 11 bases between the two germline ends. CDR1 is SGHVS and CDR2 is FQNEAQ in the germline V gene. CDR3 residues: CASSDSDSSNQPQHF. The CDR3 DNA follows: TGTGCCAGCAGCGATTCCGACAGTAGCAATCAGCCCCAGCATTTT.

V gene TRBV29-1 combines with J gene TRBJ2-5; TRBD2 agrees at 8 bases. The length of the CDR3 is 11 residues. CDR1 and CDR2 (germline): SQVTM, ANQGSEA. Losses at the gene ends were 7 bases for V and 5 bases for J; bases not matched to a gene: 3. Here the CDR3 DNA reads TGCAGCGGCCGGGGGGGGGAGACCCAGTACTTC. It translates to CSGRGGETQYF. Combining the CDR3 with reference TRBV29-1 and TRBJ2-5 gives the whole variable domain SAVISQKPSRDICQRGTSLTIQCQVDSQVTMMFWYRQQPGQSLTLIATANQGSEATYESGFVIDKFPISRPNLTFSTLTVSNMSPEDSSIYLCSGRGGETQYFGPGTRLLVL.

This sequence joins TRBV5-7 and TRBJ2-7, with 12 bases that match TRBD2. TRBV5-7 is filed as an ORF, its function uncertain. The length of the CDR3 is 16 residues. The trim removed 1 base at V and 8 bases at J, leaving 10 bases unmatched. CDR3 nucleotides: TGTGCCAGCAGCTTGCCTGGTACTAGCGGGAGGCCGAAGCAGTACTTC. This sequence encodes CASSLPGTSGRPKQYF.

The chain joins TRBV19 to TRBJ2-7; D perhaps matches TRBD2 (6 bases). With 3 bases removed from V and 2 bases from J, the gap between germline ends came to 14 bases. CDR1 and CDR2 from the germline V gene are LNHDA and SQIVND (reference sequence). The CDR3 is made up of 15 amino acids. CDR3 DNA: TGTGCCAGTAGTATGGCGTCTAGCGAGGCCTACGAGCAGTACTTC. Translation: CASSMASSEAYEQYF.

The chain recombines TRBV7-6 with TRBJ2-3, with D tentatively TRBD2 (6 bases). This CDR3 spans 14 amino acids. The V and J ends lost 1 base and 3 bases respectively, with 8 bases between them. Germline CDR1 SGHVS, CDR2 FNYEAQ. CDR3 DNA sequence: TGTGCCAGCAGCTTAGATAGCGGTACAGATACGCAGTATTTT. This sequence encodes CASSLDSGTDTQYF.

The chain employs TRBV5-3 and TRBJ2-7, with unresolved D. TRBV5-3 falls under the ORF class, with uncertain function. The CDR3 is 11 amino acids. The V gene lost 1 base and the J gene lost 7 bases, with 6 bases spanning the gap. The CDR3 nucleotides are TGTGCCAGAAGCTTGTCTGCGGAGCAGTACTTC. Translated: CARSLSAEQYF.

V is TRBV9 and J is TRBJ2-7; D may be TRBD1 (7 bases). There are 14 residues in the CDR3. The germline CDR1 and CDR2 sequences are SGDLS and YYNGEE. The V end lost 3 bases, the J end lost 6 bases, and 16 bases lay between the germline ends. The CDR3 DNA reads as TGTGCCAGCAGCGCTCCAGGGGGAGGACGCGAGCAGTACTTC. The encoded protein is CASSAPGGGREQYF.

The CDR3 bases are TGTGCCAGTAGTACACGAACGGGGTCCAATCAGCCCCAGCATTTT. This encodes CASSTRTGSNQPQHF. This chain connects TRBV19 to TRBJ1-5, with D unclear. Germline-derived CDR1 and CDR2 are LNHDA and SQIVND (reference sequence). The CDR3 has 15 residues. V lost 4 bases and J 3 bases, leaving 13 bases between the germline ends.

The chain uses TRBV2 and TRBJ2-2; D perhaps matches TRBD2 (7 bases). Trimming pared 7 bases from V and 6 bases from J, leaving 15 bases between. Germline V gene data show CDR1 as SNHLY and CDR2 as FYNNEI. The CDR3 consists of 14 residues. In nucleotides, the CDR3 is TGTGCCAGCATGGGGAGGGGGGCGTCCGGGGAGCTGTTTTTT. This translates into CASMGRGASGELFF.

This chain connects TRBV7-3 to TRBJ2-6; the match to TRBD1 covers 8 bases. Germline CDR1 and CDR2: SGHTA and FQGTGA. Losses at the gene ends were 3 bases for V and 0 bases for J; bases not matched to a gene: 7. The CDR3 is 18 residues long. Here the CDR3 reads CASSFGQGAHSGANVLTF. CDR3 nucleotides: TGTGCCAGCAGCTTTGGTCAGGGGGCCCACTCTGGGGCCAACGTCCTGACTTTC.

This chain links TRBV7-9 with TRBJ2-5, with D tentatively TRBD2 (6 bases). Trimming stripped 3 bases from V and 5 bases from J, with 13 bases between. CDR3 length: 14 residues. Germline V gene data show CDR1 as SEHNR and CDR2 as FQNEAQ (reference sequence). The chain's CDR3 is CASSLDGGAETQYF. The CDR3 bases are TGTGCCAGCAGCTTGGATGGCGGGGCGGAGACCCAGTACTTC.